Each of the 30 T cell receptor beta chains below was sequenced from the same sample in a study of regulatory T cells in long-lasting Graves disease. Time point indicated: persistent/refractory GD, antithyroid drugs over 5 years with positive TRAb. PBMC-derived RNA was used for the TCR library. Libraries of TCR beta came from iRepertoire HTBI primers plus Arm-PCR of CDR3 regions. MiXCR, applied by TCRdb to the multiplex PCR reads, yields one record per CDR3 protein. The table includes 430,000 or so distinct CDR3 sequences, over 20% detected once. Sequenced here: peripheral blood mononuclear cells (PBMCs), sampled when the disease was refractory, from a patient treated with antithyroid drugs. The receptors stem from a female donor with Graves disease.

The chain links TRBV18 to TRBJ2-7; 8 bases are shared with TRBD2. This CDR3 comprises 16 residues. The germline CDR1 and CDR2 sequences are KGHSH and LQKENI. With V trimmed by 2 bases and J by 0 bases, 6 bases remained unmatched. The CDR3 protein is CASSPDTSGFSYEQYF. CDR3 nucleotide sequence: TGTGCCAGCTCACCAGATACTAGCGGTTTCTCCTACGAGCAGTACTTC.

The sample holds many counts of this clonotype. The chain is built from TRBV28 and TRBJ2-7, with D possibly TRBD1 on 6 matching bases. Germline CDR1 is MDHEN and CDR2 is SYDVKM. The length of the CDR3 is 16 residues. Trimming took off 1 base at V and 6 bases at J, with 19 bases between the two ends. The CDR3 spells CASSLFRVQGSGEQYF. CDR3 in DNA: TGTGCCAGCAGTTTATTTCGGGTGCAGGGGAGTGGCGAGCAGTACTTC.

The rearrangement uses TRBV10-3 and TRBJ2-7; the D gene could be TRBD1 or TRBD2 (5 bases each). This CDR3 is 14 amino acids long. CDR1 and CDR2 (germline): ENHRY, SYGVKD. V gave up 3 bases and J gave up 6 bases, with 15 bases separating them. The CDR3 region is CAISEEGPTPEQYF. Here the CDR3 DNA reads TGTGCCATCAGTGAAGAGGGGCCAACGCCCGAGCAGTACTTC.

The rearrangement uses TRBV24-1 and TRBJ1-2; D is perhaps TRBD1 (6 bases). The CDR3 sequence is 15 residues long. The V and J ends lost 4 bases and 8 bases respectively, with 19 bases between them. CDR1 and CDR2 (germline): KGHDR, SFDVKD. In nucleotides, the CDR3 is TGTGCCACCAGTGACCCCAATACAGGGACGGGGGGCTACACCTTC. Its protein is CATSDPNTGTGGYTF.

J is TRBJ1-5 and V is TRBV20-1; a weak D match, TRBD1 (6 bases). V was shortened by 5 bases and J by 2 bases, with 7 bases between the two germline ends. This CDR3 has 12 residues. Germline assignment: CDR1 DFQATT and CDR2 SNEGSKA (reference sequence). The CDR3: CSAPGGNQPQHF. CDR3 in DNA: TGCAGTGCTCCAGGGGGCAATCAGCCCCAGCATTTT.

V gene TRBV19 combines with J gene TRBJ2-2; D tentatively reads TRBD1 or TRBD2 (5 bases each). V lost 8 bases, J lost 2 bases, and 18 bases lay in between. The germline V gene encodes CDR1 LNHDA and CDR2 SQIVND (reference sequence). The CDR3 extends over 16 amino acids. CDR3 bases: TGTGCCAGTGGTCTTTGGGGGAGTAGCAACACCGGGGAGCTGTTTTTT. Its protein is CASGLWGSSNTGELFF. Complete variable domain (other parts from reference TRBV19 and TRBJ2-2): DGGITQSPKYLFRKEGQNVTLSCEQNLNHDAMYWYRQDPGQGLRLIYYSQIVNDFQKGDIAEGYSVSREKKESFPLTVTSAQKNPTAFYLCASGLWGSSNTGELFFGEGSRLTVL.

This clonotype came up many times. The chain carries TRBV7-9 and TRBJ2-5; 9 bases match TRBD2. V dropped 5 bases and J dropped 4; count of bases not matched to a gene: 14. This CDR3 has 17 amino acids. The V gene's germline CDR1 is SEHNR and CDR2 FQNEAQ (reference sequence). The CDR3: CASSLRSGRTRGETQYF. CDR3 nucleotide sequence: TGTGCCAGCAGCCTCCGTAGCGGGAGAACCAGGGGAGAGACCCAGTACTTC.

This clonotype has a handful of counts. The rearrangement uses TRBV5-1 and TRBJ1-3; the D gene is possibly TRBD1 (5 bases). Germline CDR1 SGHRS, CDR2 YFSETQ. The CDR3 length is 18 residues. Trimming stripped 4 bases from V and 2 bases from J, with 22 bases between. The CDR3 DNA reads TGCGCCAGCAGCCGGGGGGGGAGCGGCCAGGGTCCTGGAAACACCATATATTTT. This sequence encodes CASSRGGSGQGPGNTIYF.

The table lists this clonotype with a few counts. V and J are TRBV6-1 and TRBJ2-2, with a weak D call TRBD2 (5 bases). The CDR3 loop spans 14 amino acids. Looked up from germline, CDR1 is MNHNS and CDR2 is SASEGT. V was cut by 8 bases and J by 3 bases, with 13 bases left in between. CDR3 amino acids: CASCGPGYTGELFF. CDR3 nucleotide sequence: TGTGCCAGCTGTGGTCCGGGATACACCGGGGAGCTGTTTTTT.

This clonotype was seen many times. The CDR3 protein is CASSSGTGSYEQYF. The CDR3 region has the DNA TGTGCCAGCAGCTCGGGGACAGGATCCTACGAGCAGTACTTC. The chain couples TRBV28 to TRBJ2-7; 8 bases align to TRBD1. The CDR3 has 14 amino acids. Germline trimming cut 6 bases from V and 1 base from J; bases unmatched to any gene: 5. Germline CDR1 is MDHEN and CDR2 is SYDVKM.

The chain links TRBV10-2 to TRBJ2-5; no reliable D call. The CDR3 runs to 11 residues. V was shortened by 8 bases and J by 3 bases, with 7 bases between the two germline ends. Germline CDR1 is WSHSY and CDR2 is SAAADI. CDR3 sequence reads: CASGLEETQYF. The CDR3 DNA reads as TGCGCCAGCGGGCTAGAAGAGACCCAGTACTTC.

Only a few counts were recorded for this clonotype. J is TRBJ1-5 and V is TRBV10-2, with no clear D. In germline, CDR1 is WSHSY, CDR2 SAAADI. V lost 3 bases and J lost 6, with 9 bases in between. The CDR3 runs 13 residues. The CDR3 region is CASSEPGGQPQHF. The CDR3 region has the DNA TGCGCCAGCAGTGAACCAGGCGGTCAGCCCCAGCATTTT.

The genes are TRBV5-1 and TRBJ1-4; D is unresolved. Looked up from germline, CDR1 is SGHRS and CDR2 is YFSETQ. The V gene lost 2 bases and the J gene lost 6 bases, with 14 bases spanning the gap. This CDR3 comprises 15 residues. The CDR3 DNA sequence: TGCGCCAGCAGCTTATCAGGCTCTAGGGATGAAAAACTGTTTTTT. As protein: CASSLSGSRDEKLFF.

This clonotype was seen at least ten times. This sequence joins TRBV6-5 and TRBJ2-7; 11 bases are shared with TRBD1. The CDR3 sequence is 14 residues long. V was clipped by 2 bases and J by 7 bases; unmatched bases: 4. The V gene's germline CDR1 is MNHEY and CDR2 SVGAGI. CDR3 nucleotides: TGTGCCAGCAGTTACGGACAGGGGGCGGGTGAGCAGTACTTC. It translates to CASSYGQGAGEQYF.

The chain links TRBV6-5 to TRBJ2-5, with TRBD2 matching 13 bases. This CDR3 spans 17 amino acids. Germline V gene sequence: CDR1 MNHEY, CDR2 SVGAGI. With V trimmed by 2 bases and J by 5 bases, 8 bases remained unmatched. This CDR3 is CASSYTGTSGIRETQYF. The CDR3 DNA reads as TGTGCCAGCAGTTACACCGGGACTAGCGGGATTCGGGAGACCCAGTACTTC.

This clonotype was seen many times. The V and J genes are TRBV5-6 and TRBJ1-4; possibly TRBD1 for D (5 bases). V dropped 0 bases and J dropped 7 bases, with 19 bases sitting between them. Per germline, CDR1 SGHDT and CDR2 YYEEEE. CDR3 length: 17 amino acids. The CDR3 reads CASSLASVWGPSEKLFF. The CDR3 DNA reads as TGTGCCAGCAGCTTGGCTAGCGTTTGGGGACCGAGTGAAAAACTGTTTTTT.

In this sample, this clonotype turned up many times. The V gene is TRBV12-3 or TRBV12-4, the J gene TRBJ2-7; TRBD2 matches 11 bases. Trimming at V came to 4 bases and at J to 3 bases, leaving 11 bases not matched to a gene. This CDR3 contains 17 residues. The CDR3 region is CASSSTLGLAGHYEQYF. CDR3 sequence (DNA): TGTGCCAGCAGTTCCACACTCGGACTAGCGGGCCACTACGAGCAGTACTTC.

The chain employs TRBV6-1 and TRBJ2-2; TRBD1 agrees at 7 bases. Trimming removed 4 bases from V and 0 bases from J; junction bases left unmatched: 5. This CDR3 contains 16 residues. Looked up from germline, CDR1 is MNHNS and CDR2 is SASEGT. Here the CDR3 DNA reads TGTGCCAGCAGTGCCCCGGGACAGTCGAACACCGGGGAGCTGTTTTTT. Translated: CASSAPGQSNTGELFF.

There are a few counts of this clonotype. The chain has TRBV28 and TRBJ1-5; the D is unclear. The ends were cut back, 3 bases at V and 6 bases at J, with 18 bases in the middle. There are 16 residues in the CDR3. The germline CDR1 and CDR2 sequences are MDHEN and SYDVKM. The CDR3 DNA follows: TGTGCCAGCAGTTTCCCCGACAACGGGCGGGTTCAGCCCCAGCATTTT. Encoded protein: CASSFPDNGRVQPQHF.

This clonotype was found many times. This chain joins TRBV28 and TRBJ1-5; TRBD1 agrees at 7 bases. Germline V lookup: CDR1 MDHEN, CDR2 SYDVKM. The CDR3 covers 15 residues. Trimming removed 6 bases from V and 1 base from J; junction bases left unmatched: 6. The CDR3 is CASSPRDRSNQPQHF. Written as DNA, the CDR3 is TGTGCCAGCAGCCCCAGGGACAGAAGCAATCAGCCCCAGCATTTT.

The V call is TRBV27, the J call TRBJ2-6; TRBD1 might be the D (6 bases). The germline V and J ends were trimmed by 0 bases and 0 bases, with 15 bases remaining between them. CDR3 length equals 19 residues. Germline values: CDR1 MNHEY, CDR2 SMNVEV (reference sequence). DNA of the CDR3: TGTGCCAGCAGTTTATCCCCAGGGGAAATCTTCTCTGGGGCCAACGTCCTGACTTTC. Translating it yields CASSLSPGEIFSGANVLTF. Based on the CDR3 plus reference TRBV27 and TRBJ2-6, the full variable domain is EAQVTQNPRYLITVTGKKLTVTCSQNMNHEYMSWYRQDPGLGLRQIYYSMNVEVTDKGDVPEGYKVSRKEKRNFPLILESPSPNQTSLYFCASSLSPGEIFSGANVLTFGAGSRLTVL.

J is TRBJ1-2 and V is TRBV14; D not certain. Germline assignment: CDR1 SGHDN and CDR2 FVKESK. This CDR3 contains 16 residues. Trimming took off 4 bases at V and 0 bases at J, with 15 bases between the two ends. The CDR3 DNA is TGTGCCAGCAGCCGAATGGGAGGGATTGCTAACTATGGCTACACCTTC. Translation gives CASSRMGGIANYGYTF.

This clonotype was seen repeatedly, ten times or more. The rearrangement links TRBV10-1 to TRBJ2-5, with 11 positions matching TRBD1. Germline-derived CDR1 and CDR2 are WNHNN and SYGVQD (reference sequence). V shed 1 base, J shed 4 bases, and the junction held 2 bases outside the gene matches. The CDR3 is made up of 15 amino acids. The DNA of the CDR3 is TGCGCCAGCAGTGAGTGGACAGGGGGCAGAGAGACCCAGTACTTC. Amino acid sequence: CASSEWTGGRETQYF.

This clonotype came up many times. V usage is TRBV28 and J usage is TRBJ1-5; a possible D gene is TRBD1 (5 bases). Germline V gene data show CDR1 as MDHEN and CDR2 as SYDVKM. This CDR3 region has 15 residues. V lost 5 bases, J lost 3 bases, and 14 bases lay in between. DNA of the CDR3: TGTGCCAGCAGTGCGGGGGAGGGCGACAATCAGCCCCAGCATTTT. It is translated as CASSAGEGDNQPQHF.

This clonotype was recorded at least ten times. This chain links TRBV29-1 with TRBJ2-7; D not certain. The CDR3 loop spans 12 amino acids. Germline CDR1 is SQVTM and CDR2 is ANQGSEA. V lost 4 bases, J lost 5 bases, and 12 bases lay in between. The CDR3 is CSVVSNVHEQYF. CDR3 sequence (DNA): TGCAGCGTTGTGTCCAACGTCCACGAGCAGTACTTC.

The V gene is TRBV15, the J gene TRBJ2-5; D is tentatively TRBD1 or TRBD2 (5 bases each). Germline-derived CDR1 and CDR2 are LNHNV and YYDKDF (reference sequence). The CDR3 spans 15 residues. V lost 5 bases, J lost 2 bases, and 15 bases lay in between. CDR3 DNA: TGTGCCACCAGCTTCCGGGACGGAAAACAAGAGACCCAGTACTTC. Translation gives CATSFRDGKQETQYF.

About this clonotype itself: A far bigger clonotype differs at one base, so this is likely a read error. Without the conserved terminal phenylalanine or tryptophan, this CDR3 likely stems from a read error. The rearrangement joins TRBV6-1 to TRBJ1-1; no definite D call. The CDR3 has 13 residues. The V gene lost 3 bases and the J gene lost 0 bases, with 5 bases spanning the gap. CDR1 is MNHNS and CDR2 is SASEGT in the germline V gene. Written as DNA, the CDR3 is TGTGCCAGCAGTGACAGCATGAACACTGAAGCTTTCTCT. Amino acid sequence: CASSDSMNTEAFS.

This clonotype has a count of ten or more. This chain uses TRBV11-2 with TRBJ2-7, with D possibly matching TRBD1 (6 bases). Trimming removed 3 bases from V and 2 bases from J, with 14 bases in between. Per the germline V gene, CDR1 is SGHAT and CDR2 is FQNNGV. The CDR3 has 15 residues. In DNA, the CDR3 is TGTGCCAGCAGCTTGGCCCAGGGGATCCCCTACGAGCAGTACTTC. Its translation: CASSLAQGIPYEQYF.

The chain couples TRBV29-1 to TRBJ2-7; TRBD1 aligns across 9 bases. Germline CDR1 reads SQVTM; CDR2 reads ANQGSEA. The CDR3 runs 15 residues. V lost 2 bases to trimming and J lost 3 bases; unmatched junction nucleotides: 8. The DNA of the CDR3 is TGCAGCGTTGAAACGGGACAGGGCACGATCTACGAGCAGTACTTC. Translated: CSVETGQGTIYEQYF.

This chain uses TRBV24-1 with TRBJ2-7, with 8 bases that match TRBD1. Losses at the gene ends were 3 bases for V and 2 bases for J; bases not matched to a gene: 5. The CDR3 length is 15 residues. Germline-derived CDR1 and CDR2 are KGHDR and SFDVKD. CDR3 sequence (DNA): TGTGCCACCAGTGATCATGGACAGGGAGCCTACGAGCAGTACTTC. This gives the protein CATSDHGQGAYEQYF.